These 6 T cell receptor beta chains share one sample of origin, sequenced in a study of blood T cells in healthy people across ages. A second PCR of about 7 to 11 cycles used a sample-barcoded 5' primer and a J-beta primer mix. TCRdb re-called the 5' RACE reads through MiXCR, storing one row per CDR3 protein. The profile shows about 800,000 distinct CDR3 sequences, about 62% of them singletons. The material sequenced was blood. Receptors originate from a man younger than 45 in good health.

The rearrangement uses TRBV4-3 and TRBJ2-7; 10 nucleotides match TRBD2. The CDR3 runs 18 residues. From germline, CDR1 is LGHNA and CDR2 YSLEER. V gave up 4 bases and J gave up 0 bases; unmatched junction bases: 12. The CDR3 DNA is TGCGCCAGCAGCCCACAGTTCATGACTAGCGGGTTCTCCTACGAGCAGTACTTC. Translation gives CASSPQFMTSGFSYEQYF.

There are many counts of this clonotype. The chain links TRBV7-2 to TRBJ2-3, with unresolved D. The V gene's germline CDR1 is SGHTA and CDR2 FQGNSA. The V gene lost 5 bases and the J gene lost 2 bases, with 5 bases spanning the gap. The CDR3 sequence is 12 residues long. The CDR3 here is CASSLYTDTQYF. The CDR3 DNA is TGTGCCAGCAGCCTCTACACAGATACGCAGTATTTT.

This clonotype turned up a few times. The rearrangement joins TRBV6-5 to TRBJ2-7; D is perhaps TRBD1 (5 bases). The CDR3 length is 13 residues. The V end lost 6 bases, the J end lost 2 bases, and 11 bases lay between the germline ends. Germline assignment: CDR1 MNHEY and CDR2 SVGAGI. CDR3 DNA: TGTGCCAGCAGGCCGGACATCACCTACGAGCAGTACTTC. Amino acids: CASRPDITYEQYF.

The chain uses TRBV20-1 and TRBJ2-5, with 10 bases identical to TRBD2. CDR1 DFQATT and CDR2 SNEGSKA come from the germline V gene (reference sequence). V lost 3 bases and J lost 4; bases outside the gene matches: 8. The CDR3 consists of 15 residues. The CDR3 bases are TGCAGTGCTAGGGCTAGCGGGAGCTCCCGAGAGACCCAGTACTTC. This codes for CSARASGSSRETQYF.

The chain couples TRBV5-1 to TRBJ2-5; TRBD1 is a possible D gene (6 bases). Matching the DNA end better, TRBJ2-1 makes the J call doubtful. CDR1 is SGHRS, CDR2 YFSETQ, per germline. This CDR3 contains 14 residues. The CDR3 loop is CASSLSRGQETQFF. CDR3 DNA sequence: TGCGCCAGCAGCTTGAGCAGGGGCCAAGAGACCCAGTTCTTC.

The sample holds a few counts of this clonotype. The chain links TRBV4-3 to TRBJ2-7; D ambiguous. Germline CDR1 reads LGHNA; CDR2 reads YSLEER. The ends were cut back, 0 bases at V and 3 bases at J, with 12 bases in the middle. The CDR3 spans 15 residues. The CDR3 DNA is TGCGCCAGCAGCCAAGATGCTAGTGGGAACTACGAGCAGTACTTC. It translates to CASSQDASGNYEQYF.